This is a list of T cell receptor beta chains from one sample in a study of blood T cell repertoires in COVID-19. TCRdb's copy holds only in-frame clones and misses some; the assay was immunoSEQ multiplex PCR. The profile shows 200,000 to 300,000 clones, 75% to 90% of them singletons. The sample taken for sequencing was PBMCs or T cells enriched from blood (not recorded which). These receptors were obtained from a woman between 40 and 50 years old who had been exposed to COVID-19. Both conserved end residues are part of each CDR3. D genes are given only for firm matches. Clone size appears in some rows only: once, few, many, or a class for an expanded clone.

clone_size	d_call	j_call	v_call	cdr3_aa	cdr3_nt
.	TRBD1	TRBJ1-4	TRBV29-1	CSVGGGQGVGTNEKLFF	TGCAGCGTTGGAGGCGGACAGGGGGTGGGAACTAATGAAAAACTGTTTTTT
.	.	TRBJ2-7	TRBV4-2	CASSRGYEQYF	TGTGCCAGCAGCCGAGGATACGAGCAGTACTTC
.	TRBD2	TRBJ2-1	TRBV10-3	CAISESGTSGSSSYNEQFF	TGTGCCATCAGTGAGTCCGGGACTAGCGGGTCCAGCTCCTACAATGAGCAGTTCTTC
.	.	TRBJ2-3	TRBV7-2	CASSLGGSLGGTQYF	TGTGCCAGCAGCTTAGGTGGGAGTTTGGGTGGGACGCAGTATTTT
.	.	TRBJ1-6	TRBV2	CATQSVGVNSPLHF	TGTGCCACCCAGTCCGTCGGGGTAAATTCACCCCTCCACTTT
.	.	TRBJ1-2	TRBV29-1	CSVEDLEGDNYGYTF	TGCAGCGTTGAAGATTTAGAAGGAGATAACTATGGCTACACCTTC
.	TRBD1	TRBJ2-5	TRBV27	CASRLQGDGETQYF	TGTGCCAGCAGGCTACAGGGGGATGGGGAGACCCAGTACTTC
.	TRBD1	TRBJ1-1	TRBV27	CASLAGTGGRSTEAFF	TGTGCCAGCCTCGCCGGGACAGGGGGCAGGAGCACTGAAGCTTTCTTT
.	.	TRBJ2-7	TRBV30	CAWSAGYEQYF	TGTGCCTGGAGTGCAGGCTACGAGCAGTACTTC
.	.	TRBJ2-1	TRBV19	CASSIGGTEARAFF	TGTGCCAGTAGTATAGGCGGGACGGAGGCCCGGGCGTTCTTC
.	.	TRBJ1-6	TRBV7-9	CASSLAQGVSYNSPLHF	TGTGCCAGCAGCTTAGCGCAAGGGGTTTCCTATAATTCACCCCTCCACTTT
.	.	TRBJ2-7	TRBV6-1	CASSEILYTGEQYF	TGTGCCAGCAGTGAAATCCTATATACAGGCGAGCAGTACTTC
.	.	TRBJ1-2	TRBV3-1/TRBV3-2	CASSQEIGGNGYTF	TGTGCCAGCAGCCAAGAGATAGGGGGAAATGGCTACACCTTC
.	TRBD1	TRBJ1-1	TRBV3-1/TRBV3-2	CASSRRTGESPEAFF	TGTGCCAGCAGCCGACGGACAGGGGAGTCTCCTGAAGCTTTCTTT
.	.	TRBJ1-4	TRBV29-1	CSAAPLVGGFEKLFF	TGCAGCGCCGCACCCCTCGTGGGGGGTTTTGAAAAACTGTTTTTT
.	TRBD2	TRBJ2-1	TRBV10-3	CAISDEGLAGYNEQFF	TGTGCCATCAGTGATGAGGGACTAGCGGGATACAATGAGCAGTTCTTC
.	TRBD1	TRBJ2-7	TRBV5-5	CASSAPGQTYEQYF	TGTGCCAGCAGCGCCCCGGGACAGACCTACGAGCAGTACTTC
.	.	TRBJ2-3	TRBV7-3	CASSLYYTDTQYF	TGTGCCAGCAGCTTGTACTACACAGATACGCAGTATTTT
.	.	TRBJ1-3	TRBV3-1/TRBV3-2	CASSQDLGRVGAQGNTIYF	TGTGCCAGCAGCCAAGACCTTGGCCGGGTTGGGGCTCAGGGAAACACCATATATTTT
few	TRBD1	TRBJ1-1	TRBV3-1/TRBV3-2	CASSPTGQGSEAFF	TGTGCCAGCAGCCCGACTGGACAGGGCAGTGAAGCTTTCTTT
.	.	TRBJ2-5	TRBV5-5	CASSFPGSGTQYF	TGTGCCAGCAGCTTTCCAGGATCAGGGACCCAGTACTTC
.	.	TRBJ1-2	TRBV7-9	CASSLAWSGNYGYTF	TGTGCCAGCAGCTTAGCCTGGTCGGGTAACTATGGCTACACCTTC
few	.	TRBJ2-7	TRBV18	CASSPPKSYEQYF	TGTGCCAGCTCACCACCCAAATCCTACGAGCAGTACTTC
.	.	TRBJ1-1	TRBV29-1	CSVDTAMNTEAFF	TGCAGCGTTGATACAGCCATGAACACTGAAGCTTTCTTT
.	TRBD1	TRBJ1-3	TRBV5-8	CASSWARTGGSGNTIYF	TGTGCCAGCAGCTGGGCACGGACAGGGGGGTCTGGAAACACCATATATTTT
.	.	TRBJ2-3	TRBV7-3	CASSLDQARTDTQYF	TGTGCCAGCAGCTTAGATCAAGCTCGCACAGATACGCAGTATTTT
.	TRBD1	TRBJ1-4	TRBV7-8	CASSFGTVNEKLFF	TGTGCCAGCAGCTTCGGGACAGTTAATGAAAAACTGTTTTTT
.	TRBD2	TRBJ2-5	TRBV12-5	CASGLSPGLGGETQYF	TGTGCTAGTGGTTTGAGCCCGGGACTAGGTGGAGAGACCCAGTACTTC
.	.	TRBJ1-4	TRBV18	CASSPGSPAGNEKLFF	TGTGCCAGCTCACCAGGGTCGCCGGCAGGGAACGAAAAACTGTTTTTT
few	TRBD2	TRBJ2-7	TRBV6-1	CASSEASGGPYEQYF	TGTGCCAGCAGTGAAGCTAGCGGGGGTCCCTACGAGCAGTACTTC
.	.	TRBJ1-1	TRBV27	CASSFLGGTEAFF	TGTGCCAGCAGTTTTCTCGGGGGGACTGAAGCTTTCTTT
.	TRBD1	TRBJ2-1	TRBV7-9	CASSSDYRGVEQFF	TGTGCCAGCAGCTCCGATTACAGGGGAGTTGAGCAGTTCTTC
.	.	TRBJ2-2	TRBV18	CASSPPPPGVTGELFF	TGTGCCAGCTCACCACCGCCTCCGGGGGTAACCGGGGAGCTGTTTTTT
.	TRBD2	TRBJ2-2	TRBV9	CASTLNRGTSGRTGELFF	TGTGCCAGCACCCTAAATAGAGGAACTAGCGGGCGGACCGGGGAGCTGTTTTTT
.	.	TRBJ1-2	TRBV24-1	CATSDFTEYGYTF	TGTGCCACCAGTGATTTTACAGAGTATGGCTACACCTTC
.	TRBD1	TRBJ1-6	TRBV18	CASTHGQGSFSPLHF	TGTGCCAGCACCCACGGACAGGGGTCTTTTTCACCCCTCCACTTT
.	.	TRBJ1-6	TRBV19	CASSMSLSPLHF	TGTGCCAGTAGTATGTCCCTCTCACCCCTCCACTTT
.	TRBD1	TRBJ2-7	TRBV5-4	CASSSGQDTPYEQYF	TGTGCCAGCAGTTCCGGACAGGATACACCCTACGAGCAGTACTTC
.	.	TRBJ2-2	TRBV5-8	CASSLGVRGPGELFF	TGTGCCAGCAGCTTGGGGGTCAGGGGCCCCGGGGAGCTGTTTTTT
.	.	TRBJ2-1	TRBV3-1/TRBV3-2	CASSQDSGEQFF	TGTGCCAGCAGCCAAGATTCGGGTGAGCAGTTCTTC
few	TRBD2	TRBJ2-2	TRBV7-3	CASSFSGRTGELFF	TGTGCCAGCAGCTTTAGCGGGAGGACCGGGGAGCTGTTTTTT
once	TRBD1	TRBJ1-3	TRBV18	CASSALHGTGNGNTIYF	TGTGCCAGCTCAGCCCTCCACGGGACAGGGAACGGAAACACCATATATTTT
.	.	TRBJ1-2	TRBV6-1	CASSEGGQRNYGYTF	TGTGCCAGCAGCGAAGGTGGACAGCGCAACTATGGCTACACCTTC
.	.	TRBJ2-7	TRBV2	CASSEGLGSEQYF	TGTGCCAGCAGTGAAGGACTAGGAAGCGAGCAGTACTTC
.	.	TRBJ2-2	TRBV2	CASSGITGGELFF	TGTGCCAGCAGTGGAATAACGGGCGGGGAGCTGTTTTTT
few	.	TRBJ1-3	TRBV25-1	CASSEDSFSGNTIYF	TGTGCCAGCAGTGAGGACAGCTTCTCTGGAAACACCATATATTTT
.	TRBD2	TRBJ2-3	TRBV7-6	CASKFGTSGLTTDTQYF	TGTGCCAGCAAGTTCGGGACTAGCGGACTGACCACAGATACGCAGTATTTT
.	TRBD2	TRBJ2-3	TRBV15	CATSRRTSGGLDTQYF	TGTGCCACCAGCAGAAGGACTAGCGGGGGGCTAGATACGCAGTATTTT
.	.	TRBJ1-2	TRBV5-1	CASSPRGGRGYGYTF	TGCGCCAGCAGCCCGCGGGGGGGGCGCGGCTATGGCTACACCTTC